This T cell receptor beta chain is drawn from a study of blood T cells in healthy people across ages. The use of a sample-barcoded 5' primer and a J-beta primer mix characterized a second PCR of roughly 6 to 11 cycles. In TCRdb, the 5' RACE reads were re-called with MiXCR into one record per CDR3 protein. The sample shows around 1,700,000 distinct CDR3 sequences, 28% of them seen only once. Regarding the study as a whole: Among T cells, TCR beta diversity per million cells dropped roughly linearly as age rose. The study could not conclusively compare naive and antigen-experienced cells, given its unsorted PBMCs. Lack of knowledge of donor CMV status possibly confounded expanded clonotype changes. Estimates drawn from one million T cells were deemed to understate diversity.

Concerning this clonotype itself: Its antigen is unknown.

Trimming removed 5 bases from V and 2 bases from J; junction bases left unmatched: 24. The CDR3 extends over 21 amino acids. The V gene's germline CDR1 is LGHDT and CDR2 YNNKEL (reference sequence). Sequencing input: blood. This sequence was found in a woman under 40 in good health. The chain employs TRBV3-1 and TRBJ2-3; 8 bases fit TRBD2. The CDR3 loop is CASSSEPGGALRGKYTDTQYF. CDR3 in DNA: TGTGCCAGCAGCTCCGAGCCCGGGGGGGCTCTTAGGGGGAAGTACACAGATACGCAGTATTTT.